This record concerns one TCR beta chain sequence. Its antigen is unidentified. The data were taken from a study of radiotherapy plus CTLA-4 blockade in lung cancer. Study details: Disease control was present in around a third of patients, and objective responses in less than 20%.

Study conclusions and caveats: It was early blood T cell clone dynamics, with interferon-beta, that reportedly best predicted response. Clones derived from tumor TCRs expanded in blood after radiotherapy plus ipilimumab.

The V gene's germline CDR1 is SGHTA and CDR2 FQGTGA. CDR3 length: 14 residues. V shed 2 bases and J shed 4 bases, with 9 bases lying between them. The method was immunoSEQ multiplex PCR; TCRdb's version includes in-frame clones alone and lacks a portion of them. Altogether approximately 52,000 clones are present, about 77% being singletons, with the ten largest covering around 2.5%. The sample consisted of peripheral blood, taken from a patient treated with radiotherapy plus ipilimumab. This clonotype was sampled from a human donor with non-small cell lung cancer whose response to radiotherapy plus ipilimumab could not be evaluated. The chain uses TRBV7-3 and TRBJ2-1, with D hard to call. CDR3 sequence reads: CASSLGHAYNEQFF. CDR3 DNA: TGTGCCAGCAGCTTAGGGCACGCTTACAATGAGCAGTTCTTC.